These 17 T cell receptor beta chains originate from one sample sequenced in a study of long-term antiretroviral therapy in people with HIV. Assay version v3.0 of immunoSEQ was used, and it was run at survey level. Sequencing was performed with immunoSEQ multiplex PCR; in TCRdb, only in-frame clones are kept and a portion is missing. The sample has fewer than 25,000 clones; approximately 84% are singletons. The sequencing used unsorted PBMCs, collected 1.8 years before starting antiretroviral therapy. The receptor source for this set is a woman aged 30 to 39 with HIV.

The V gene is TRBV27, the J gene TRBJ2-4; D is possibly TRBD1 (6 bases). V was pared by 4 bases and J by 13 bases, with 14 bases between. The CDR3 runs to 12 residues. Looked up from germline, CDR1 is MNHEY and CDR2 is SMNVEV (reference sequence). CDR3 coding DNA: TGTGCCAGCAGTTCTTTCGACAGGCCCCAGTACTTC. Protein: CASSSFDRPQYF.

The rearrangement uses TRBV4-1 and TRBJ2-5, with a tentative D call TRBD2 (6 bases). Looked up from germline, CDR1 is MGHRA and CDR2 is YSYEKL. The length of the CDR3 is 19 residues. Trimming took 3 bases from V and 2 from J, leaving 25 bases between them. DNA for the CDR3: TGCGCCAGCAGCCAGGATAATCTCGGGAGCGGTGCGAGGCAAGAGACCCAGTACTTC. Protein product: CASSQDNLGSGARQETQYF.

The chain recombines TRBV27 with TRBJ1-1, with D tentatively TRBD1 (5 bases). CDR3 size: 16 residues. Trimming took off 1 base at V and 3 bases at J, with 15 bases between the two ends. Germline CDR1 is MNHEY and CDR2 is SMNVEV (reference sequence). The CDR3 nucleotides are TGTGCCAGCAGTTTATGGGGGGTCGGGAGGGACACTGAAGCTTTCTTT. Translation gives CASSLWGVGRDTEAFF.

This chain connects TRBV11-2 to TRBJ2-3; 13 bases match TRBD2. J gave up 4 bases and V 5 bases, and 15 bases lay outside the gene matches. The CDR3 sequence is 19 residues long. CDR1 and CDR2 (germline): SGHAT, FQNNGV. The CDR3 DNA follows: TGTGCCAGCAGCCTAACCCTACTACTAGCGGGGGGGCAAGCAGATACGCAGTATTTT. Translated, it gives CASSLTLLLAGGQADTQYF.

The J gene is TRBJ1-2, the V gene TRBV6-1; D may be TRBD1 (6 bases). CDR3 length: 14 amino acids. Germline V gene data show CDR1 as MNHNS and CDR2 as SASEGT. V dropped 2 bases and J dropped 7 bases, with 14 bases sitting between them. DNA of the CDR3: TGTGCCAGCAGTGAAATGTGGGGGGCGGTTGGCTACACCTTC. Translating gives CASSEMWGAVGYTF.

The chain couples TRBV2 to TRBJ1-2; no reliable D call. The CDR3 totals 13 residues. Germline lookup yields CDR1 SNHLY and CDR2 FYNNEI. V was trimmed by 2 bases and J by 2 bases, leaving 6 bases between them. CDR3 loop: CASSEQENYGYTF. CDR3 sequence (DNA): TGTGCCAGCAGTGAACAGGAGAACTATGGCTACACCTTC.

V is TRBV19 and J is TRBJ1-1; D unclear. The CDR3 runs 13 residues. CDR1 is LNHDA, CDR2 SQIVND, per germline (reference sequence). V was trimmed by 3 bases and J by 7 bases, leaving 12 bases between them. CDR3 sequence (DNA): TGTGCCAGTAGTATCCGGCCAGGCATTGAAGCTTTCTTT. It specifies CASSIRPGIEAFF.

The CDR3 DNA follows: TGTGCCAGCAGCCCCCTTCCAGGGAAGTACGAGCAGTACTTC. This codes for CASSPLPGKYEQYF. V and J are TRBV14 and TRBJ2-7; tentative D call: TRBD1 (5 bases). This CDR3 has 14 amino acids. The germline gives CDR1 SGHDN, CDR2 FVKESK. Trimming stripped 4 bases from V and 4 bases from J, with 14 bases between.

The rearrangement joins TRBV19 to TRBJ2-3, with a tentative D call TRBD1 (6 bases). Deletions cut 5 bases from V and 5 bases from J, with 20 bases between. CDR1 and CDR2 (germline): LNHDA, SQIVND (reference sequence). This CDR3 is built from 16 residues. CDR3 DNA sequence: TGTGCCAGTAGTCCCCAGATTACAGGGCTAGGAGATACGCAGTATTTT. Translated: CASSPQITGLGDTQYF.

The CDR3 DNA follows: TGCGCCAGCAGCCAGACGGGACAGGGGAACACTGAAGCTTTCTTT. It codes for CASSQTGQGNTEAFF. V gene TRBV4-1 combines with J gene TRBJ1-1; 9 bases are shared with TRBD1. J gave up 1 base and V 3 bases, and 3 bases lay outside the gene matches. The CDR3 sequence is 15 residues long. Germline CDR1 MGHRA, CDR2 YSYEKL.

In its sample, this clone was seen a few times. The chain carries TRBV6-5 and TRBJ1-2; 7 bases line up with TRBD1. The CDR3 is 13 residues long. Trimming took 10 bases from V and 5 from J; bases not matched to a gene: 10. The germline gives CDR1 MNHEY, CDR2 SVGAGI. The CDR3 region is CATREGQTYGYTF. The DNA for the CDR3 is TGTGCCACCCGAGAGGGACAGACATATGGCTACACCTTC.

The chain employs TRBV6-1 and TRBJ1-3, with D perhaps matching TRBD1 (5 bases). V lost 6 bases, J lost 4 bases, and 16 bases lay in between. Germline V CDR1 and CDR2: MNHNS, SASEGT. This CDR3 is 15 amino acids long. The CDR3 nucleotides are TGTGCCAGCAGCGCCGACAGACCGGCAGGAAACACCATATATTTT. Its protein is CASSADRPAGNTIYF.

In DNA form, the CDR3 reads TGTGCCAGTAGTATACAGGGGAAGGTGACTGAAGCTTTCTTT. This codes for CASSIQGKVTEAFF. This rearrangement joins TRBV19 to TRBJ1-1, with D maybe TRBD1 (6 bases). CDR1 LNHDA and CDR2 SQIVND come from the germline V gene (reference sequence). The CDR3 length is 14 residues. Trimming left V 2 bases short and J 5 bases short, with 12 bases between. Full variable domain (missing parts from reference TRBV19 and TRBJ1-1): DGGITQSPKYLFRKEGQNVTLSCEQNLNHDAMYWYRQDPGQGLRLIYYSQIVNDFQKGDIAEGYSVSREKKESFPLTVTSAQKNPTAFYLCASSIQGKVTEAFFGQGTRLTVV.

CDR3 in DNA: TGCAGCGTTGGTACCATAAATGGCTACACCTTC. This gives the protein CSVGTINGYTF. This rearrangement joins TRBV29-1 to TRBJ1-2, with D hard to call. Germline V CDR1 and CDR2: SQVTM, ANQGSEA. V lost 4 bases to trimming and J lost 6 bases, with 9 bases between them. This CDR3 is built from 11 residues.

This rearrangement joins TRBV6-6 to TRBJ1-2; unclear D gene. The CDR3 has 13 residues. CDR1 and CDR2 from the germline V gene are MNHNY and SVGAGI (reference sequence). V lost 0 bases and J lost 5, with 7 bases in between. The CDR3 here is CASSYSLIYGYTF. CDR3 DNA: TGTGCCAGCAGTTACTCGCTGATTTATGGCTACACCTTC.

The J gene is TRBJ1-3, the V gene TRBV30, with 10 bases identical to TRBD1. The germline V gene encodes CDR1 GTSNPN and CDR2 SVGIG (reference sequence). V was clipped by 3 bases and J by 1 base; unmatched bases: 9. The CDR3 is 17 amino acids. In DNA form, the CDR3 reads TGTGCCTGGAGAGCGGGACTGGGACAGGGGTCTGGAAACACCATATATTTT. It translates to CAWRAGLGQGSGNTIYF.

V and J are TRBV29-1 and TRBJ1-4, with a possible D match to TRBD1 (6 bases). The length of the CDR3 is 13 residues. Germline V gives CDR1 SQVTM, CDR2 ANQGSEA. Trimming pared 7 bases from V and 7 bases from J, leaving 16 bases between. The CDR3 coding sequence is TGCAGCGCCATGACAGGTTCTGGTGAAAAACTGTTTTTT. This codes for CSAMTGSGEKLFF.